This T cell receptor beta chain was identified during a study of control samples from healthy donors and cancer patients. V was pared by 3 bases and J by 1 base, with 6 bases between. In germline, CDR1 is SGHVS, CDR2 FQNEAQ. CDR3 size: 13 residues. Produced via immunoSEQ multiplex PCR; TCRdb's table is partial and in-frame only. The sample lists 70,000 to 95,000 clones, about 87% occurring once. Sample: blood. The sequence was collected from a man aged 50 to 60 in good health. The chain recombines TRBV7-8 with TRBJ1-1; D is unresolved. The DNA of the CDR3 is TGTGCCAGCAGCTTCAACCAGAACACTGAAGCTTTCTTT. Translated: CASSFNQNTEAFF.